This TCR beta chain emerged from a study of CD8+ T cells in alopecia areata. This clone was counted many times. Antigen unknown. Here the gene names and germline are mouse. The read comes to an end 4 residues before the CDR3 does, leaving the germline J gene to fill in the end. Other nucleotide sequences in the sample specify the same CDR3. V dropped 1 base and J dropped 2; count of bases not matched to a gene: 0. Germline V gene data show CDR1 as NSQYPW and CDR2 as LRSPGD (reference sequence). This CDR3 comprises 14 residues. After isolation, RNA underwent reverse transcription to generate cDNA as the sequencing template. Using immunoSEQ multiplex PCR, the repertoire was profiled, and TCRdb retains in-frame clones only, with some absent. The record shows around 290,000 clones for this sample, with no singletons present. Sorting of pooled cutaneous lymph node cells was based on CD4, CD8alpha, NKG2D, NKG2ACE and other markers.

General observations from the study: Mice gave a clearer picture of TCR sharing than patients did, possibly for HLA-related reasons. Scalp sequencing captures resident alphabeta T cells of normal skin too.

The sequence derives from a C3H/HeJ mouse with alopecia areata. Strain haplotype (MHC): H2-k. The chain joins TRBV1 to TRBJ1-2; 8 nucleotides line up with TRBD1. Source material: CD4+ T cells sorted from a lymph node. Here the CDR3 reads CTCSAAGGNSDYTF. Partial CDR3 DNA: TGCACCTGCAGTGCAGCAGGGGGCAACTCC.